Each of the 14 T cell receptor beta chains below was sequenced from the same sample in a study of cytomegalovirus exposure and HLA in healthy donors. Produced via immunoSEQ multiplex PCR; TCRdb's table is partial and in-frame only. The sample lists some 170,000 clones; about 83% were seen once. Sequences were obtained from PBMCs. All receptors come from a woman under 40 in good health and CMV-seronegative.

Concerning this clone itself: The germline gene is not matched at one end of the junction; a read error may be the cause. The V gene is TRBV7-2, the J gene TRBJ1-1, with a weak D call TRBD1 (6 bases). Germline CDR1 is SGHTA and CDR2 is FQGNSA. The CDR3 covers 13 residues. The CDR3 DNA reads TGTGCCAGCAGCCCACGAGGGTCAACAGGGTGTCTCTTT. It is translated as CASSPRGSTGCLF. Based on the CDR3 plus reference TRBV7-2 and TRBJ1-1, the full variable domain is GAGVSQSPSNKVTEKGKDVELRCDPISGHTALYWYRQSLGQGLEFLIYFQGNSAPDKSGLPSDRFSAERTGGSVSTLTIQRTQQEDSAVYLCASSPRGSTGCLFGQGTRLTVV.

V and J are TRBV5-4 and TRBJ1-1; a weak D match, TRBD1 (5 bases). The CDR3 extends over 16 amino acids. Germline-derived CDR1 and CDR2 are SGHNT and YYREEE (reference sequence). With 2 bases removed from V and 1 base from J, the gap between germline ends came to 15 bases. The CDR3 DNA reads as TGTGCCAGCAGCTTAGGATTTGGGGGGAAGAACACTGAAGCTTTCTTT. Translated: CASSLGFGGKNTEAFF.

V usage is TRBV7-2 and J usage is TRBJ2-3; D not resolved. This CDR3 comprises 14 residues. Germline CDR1 is SGHTA and CDR2 is FQGNSA. V was cut by 7 bases and J by 2 bases, with 13 bases left in between. CDR3 amino acids: CASTLKTFTDTQYF. DNA of the CDR3: TGTGCCAGCACCCTAAAAACCTTCACAGATACGCAGTATTTT.

V gene TRBV18 combines with J gene TRBJ1-1; D uncertain. The V and J ends lost 0 bases and 0 bases respectively, with 8 bases between them. There are 15 residues in the CDR3. Germline CDR1 KGHSH, CDR2 LQKENI. The CDR3 coding sequence is TGTGCCAGCTCACCACCCGGGGATCTGAACACTGAAGCTTTCTTT. Translation gives CASSPPGDLNTEAFF.

The chain has TRBV15 and TRBJ2-5; D is uncertain. Trimming removed 2 bases from V and 0 bases from J, with 7 bases in between. The CDR3 covers 14 residues. The germline CDR1 and CDR2 sequences are LNHNV and YYDKDF (reference sequence). The CDR3 sequence: CATSRSTYQETQYF. CDR3 DNA sequence: TGTGCCACCAGCAGATCTACGTACCAAGAGACCCAGTACTTC. Filled out from reference TRBV15 and TRBJ2-5, the complete variable domain reads DAMVIQNPRYQVTQFGKPVTLSCSQTLNHNVMYWYQQKSSQAPKLLFHYYDKDFNNEADTPDNFQSRRPNTSFCFLDIRSPGLGDTAMYLCATSRSTYQETQYFGPGTRLLVL.

V usage is TRBV18 and J usage is TRBJ1-6; 9 nucleotides match TRBD1. The V segment lost 3 bases and the J segment 5 bases; nucleotides outside the gene matches: 8. CDR1 KGHSH and CDR2 LQKENI come from the germline V gene. The CDR3 runs 17 residues. The DNA for the CDR3 is TGTGCCAGCTCACCGACTACCACAGGGGGCGATAATTCACCCCTCCACTTT. Translation: CASSPTTTGGDNSPLHF.

This sequence joins TRBV9 and TRBJ2-2; TRBD1 aligns across 7 bases. The length of the CDR3 is 17 residues. Trimming took 4 bases from V and 0 from J; bases not matched to a gene: 9. Per germline, CDR1 SGDLS and CDR2 YYNGEE. Written as DNA, the CDR3 is TGTGCCAGCAGCAAACCCACCGGGACAGCGAACACCGGGGAGCTGTTTTTT. Protein: CASSKPTGTANTGELFF.

The chain employs TRBV6-1 and TRBJ2-5; 10 bases fit TRBD1. CDR3 length: 14 amino acids. With V trimmed by 5 bases and J by 10 bases, 10 bases remained unmatched. The germline gives CDR1 MNHNS, CDR2 SASEGT. In nucleotides, the CDR3 is TGTGCCAGCAGTCAAACGACAGGGGGCAAGATCCAGTACTTC. Its translation: CASSQTTGGKIQYF.

This clone showed up just once. The V call is TRBV13, the J call TRBJ2-2; D is possibly TRBD2 (5 bases). V was pared by 5 bases and J by 8 bases, with 24 bases between. Per germline, CDR1 PRHDT and CDR2 FYEKMQ (reference sequence). The CDR3 has 17 residues. CDR3 sequence: CASSPRVGAHTLGELFF. The CDR3 nucleotides are TGTGCCAGCAGCCCGAGGGTGGGAGCCCACACACTTGGGGAGCTGTTTTTT.

The chain has TRBV27 and TRBJ2-5, with 8 bases lining up with TRBD1. Germline V gene lookup returns CDR1 MNHEY and CDR2 SMNVEV (reference sequence). CDR3 size: 13 residues. V was clipped by 2 bases and J by 4 bases; unmatched bases: 0. This chain's CDR3 is CASSLQGAETQYF. CDR3 DNA: TGTGCCAGCAGTTTACAGGGGGCAGAGACCCAGTACTTC.

This chain joins TRBV30 and TRBJ1-1; 7 nucleotides match TRBD1. CDR1 is GTSNPN, CDR2 SVGIG, per germline (reference sequence). The CDR3 runs 17 residues. The V and J ends lost 3 bases and 1 base, in that order; junction bases with no gene match: 14. CDR3 coding DNA: TGTGCCTGGAGAAGCAGGGGGAAGACCTTCCAGAACACTGAAGCTTTCTTT. It yields the protein CAWRSRGKTFQNTEAFF.

The chain employs TRBV5-1 and TRBJ2-3; 8 bases line up with TRBD2. Germline trimming cut 5 bases from V and 5 bases from J; bases unmatched to any gene: 10. The germline gives CDR1 SGHRS, CDR2 YFSETQ. This CDR3 has 15 amino acids. CDR3 coding DNA: TGCGCCAGCAGTTTCGTCGGGGGGGGCCAAGATACGCAGTATTTT. It yields the protein CASSFVGGGQDTQYF.

The chain has TRBV6-1 and TRBJ1-2, with D possibly being TRBD1 (5 bases). This CDR3 has 14 residues. Germline V lookup: CDR1 MNHNS, CDR2 SASEGT. Trimming stripped 7 bases from V and 8 bases from J, with 20 bases between. The CDR3 DNA is TGTGCCAGCACCAAGAATCGGGGGGACGTCGGCTACACCTTC. This encodes CASTKNRGDVGYTF.

This chain joins TRBV6-5 and TRBJ2-1, with 9 positions matching TRBD2. The CDR3 extends over 14 amino acids. Per the germline V gene, CDR1 is MNHEY and CDR2 is SVGAGI. V lost 4 bases to trimming and J lost 6 bases; unmatched junction nucleotides: 4. In nucleotides, the CDR3 is TGTGCCAGCAGTTTAGCGGGGGCCCCCAATGAGCAGTTCTTC. Protein: CASSLAGAPNEQFF.